The 5 T cell receptor beta chains below come from one sample, sequenced in a study of T cell clonality in common variable immunodeficiency. Repertoires were generated with immunoSEQ multiplex PCR, while TCRdb's copy carries only in-frame clones and drops some. Singletons are absent from the sample, which has some 50,000 clones. Sequencing was done on a sample of peripheral blood mononuclear cells. The receptors here all came from a person aged 18 to 75 in good health.

This clone has at least ten counts. The DNA ends 3 residues before the CDR3 does, and the rest of the CDR3 is filled in from the germline J gene. The chain recombines TRBV6-4 with TRBJ2-2; TRBD1 might be the D (6 bases). Germline values: CDR1 MRHNA, CDR2 SNTAGT. CDR3 length: 15 amino acids. Trimming took 6 bases from V and 1 from J, leaving 12 bases between them. This CDR3 reads CASSQQGENTGELFF. CDR3 DNA, as far as it was read: TGTGCCAGCAGCCAACAGGGAGAGAACACCGGGGAG.

This clone has a handful of counts. The sequenced fragment ends 3 residues before the CDR3 boundary, so the rest is inferred from the germline J gene. V and J are TRBV7-9 and TRBJ2-4; D gene uncertain. The germline CDR1 and CDR2 sequences are SEHNR and FQNEAQ (reference sequence). This CDR3 contains 13 residues. CDR3 bases read: TGTGCCAGCAGCCCACCCGTTATCTATGGT. This codes for CASSPPVIYG. The CDR3, in full, reads CASSPPVIYGQYF.

Details on this clone: The read falls 3 residues short of the CDR3 end, and the missing part is taken from the germline J gene. V usage is TRBV18 and J usage is TRBJ2-3; either TRBD1 or TRBD2 may supply D (5 bases each). V lost 4 bases to trimming and J lost 0 bases, with 11 bases between them. CDR3 length: 15 amino acids. Germline CDR1 and CDR2: KGHSH and LQKENI. CDR3 sequence: CASSLTRGSTDTQYF. The CDR3 DNA, read in part, is TGTGCCAGCTCACTCACGAGGGGCAGCACAGATACG.

In regard to this clone: The CDR3 end lies 3 residues beyond the end of the read and is filled in from the germline J gene. V gene TRBV7-2 combines with J gene TRBJ2-3, with a weak D call TRBD1 (6 bases). This CDR3 is 13 amino acids long. Germline CDR1 and CDR2: SGHTA and FQGNSA. CDR3 sequence: CASSSRGNQPQYF. CDR3 DNA (partial): TGTGCCAGCAGCTCCAGGGGCAATCAGCCG.

Notes on this clone: The read terminates 3 residues before the CDR3 end, so the remaining end is supplied by the germline J gene. The chain employs TRBV10-3 and TRBJ2-1; 9 bases line up with TRBD1. This CDR3 is built from 15 residues. CDR1 ENHRY and CDR2 SYGVKD come from the germline V gene. With V trimmed by 4 bases and J by 2 bases, 3 bases remained unmatched. CDR3 sequence reads: CAISVGDRAYNEQFF. CDR3 bases read: TGTGCCATCAGTGTAGGGGACAGGGCCTACAATGAG.